These 28 T cell receptor beta chains were sequenced from one sample in a study of blood T cell repertoires in COVID-19. The repertoire was sequenced with immunoSEQ multiplex PCR; TCRdb's copy has only in-frame clones and lacks some. The sample has 90,000 to 130,000 clones, roughly 80% seen once. The specimen sequenced was peripheral blood. These receptors came from a man between 65 and 85 years old with acute or convalescent COVID-19.

The gene calls are TRBV5-6 and TRBJ2-5; 8 bases line up with TRBD2. Losses at the gene ends were 5 bases for V and 0 bases for J; bases not matched to a gene: 9. Germline loops: CDR1 SGHDT, CDR2 YYEEEE. The CDR3 covers 16 residues. Written as DNA, the CDR3 is TGTGCCAGCAGTTCCCTAGCGGGCCCGTACCAAGAGACCCAGTACTTC. Translated, it gives CASSSLAGPYQETQYF.

The chain is built from TRBV7-2 and TRBJ1-5; a weak D match, TRBD1 (5 bases). Germline assignment: CDR1 SGHTA and CDR2 FQGNSA. The CDR3 spans 18 residues. Deletions cut 5 bases from V and 1 base from J, with 21 bases between. The CDR3 spells CASSTSARFAGSNQPQHF. CDR3 nucleotide sequence: TGTGCCAGCAGCACGAGCGCCCGTTTCGCAGGGAGCAATCAGCCCCAGCATTTT.

J is TRBJ1-3 and V is TRBV5-1; the match to TRBD1 covers 7 bases. Germline lookup yields CDR1 SGHRS and CDR2 YFSETQ. Trimming took 4 bases from V and 4 from J; bases not matched to a gene: 8. The CDR3 contains 15 residues. The CDR3: CASSTQGFQGNTIYF. The CDR3 DNA follows: TGCGCCAGCAGCACACAGGGGTTCCAAGGAAACACCATATATTTT.

This sequence joins TRBV9 and TRBJ2-1; 7 bases line up with TRBD2. Germline-derived CDR1 and CDR2 are SGDLS and YYNGEE. V shed 0 bases and J 5 bases; nucleotides not matched to a gene: 5. The CDR3 has 15 amino acids. The CDR3 is CASSVVGAGDNEQFF. CDR3 coding DNA: TGTGCCAGCAGCGTAGTTGGGGCGGGAGACAATGAGCAGTTCTTC.

The V and J genes are TRBV5-1 and TRBJ2-3; tentatively, D is TRBD2 (5 bases). V dropped 4 bases and J dropped 2 bases, with 14 bases sitting between them. CDR3 length: 15 residues. Germline CDR1 and CDR2: SGHRS and YFSETQ. In nucleotides, the CDR3 is TGCGCCAGCAGCCTCACTGGACTGAACACAGATACGCAGTATTTT. Its protein product is CASSLTGLNTDTQYF. Variable domain in full (rest from reference TRBV5-1 and TRBJ2-3): KAGVTQTPRYLIKTRGQQVTLSCSPISGHRSVSWYQQTPGQGLQFLFEYFSETQRNKGNFPGRFSGRQFSNSRSEMNVSTLELGDSALYLCASSLTGLNTDTQYFGPGTRLTVL.

The chain uses TRBV10-3 and TRBJ1-5, with 7 positions matching TRBD1. The CDR3 consists of 13 residues. Germline V CDR1 and CDR2: ENHRY, SYGVKD. V was pared by 6 bases and J by 4 bases, with 3 bases of the junction left unmatched. CDR3 in amino acids: CAISWTGNQPQHF. CDR3 sequence (DNA): TGTGCCATCAGCTGGACAGGAAATCAGCCCCAGCATTTT.

This clone was detected a few times. The sample carries other DNA sequences with the same CDR3. This sequence joins TRBV18 and TRBJ2-2, with D possibly TRBD2 on 6 matching bases. This CDR3 has 16 amino acids. Germline assignment: CDR1 KGHSH and CDR2 LQKENI. V was clipped by 6 bases and J by 0 bases, with 14 bases between them. CDR3 region: CASSPGGGTNTGELFF. The CDR3 DNA follows: TGTGCCAGCTCCCCCGGCGGAGGGACGAACACCGGGGAGCTGTTTTTT.

The chain combines TRBV3-1 (or the pseudogene TRBV3-2) with TRBJ2-3; D gene uncertain. From germline, CDR1 is LGHDT and CDR2 YNNKEL (reference sequence). This CDR3 contains 12 residues. Trimming cost V 4 bases and J 2 bases, with 4 bases left between them. DNA of the CDR3: TGTGCCAGCAGCCGGGCCACAGATACGCAGTATTTT. The encoded protein is CASSRATDTQYF.

This clone was counted a single time. The gene calls are TRBV19 and TRBJ1-6; tentatively, D is TRBD1 (6 bases). CDR1 is LNHDA, CDR2 SQIVND, per germline (reference sequence). The CDR3 totals 17 residues. Trimming left V 4 bases short and J 5 bases short, with 18 bases between. In DNA form, the CDR3 reads TGTGCCAGTAGTACGGACAGTCGCAGGGGTAATAATTCACCCCTCCACTTT. It is translated as CASSTDSRRGNNSPLHF.

V and J are TRBV6-2 or TRBV6-3 and TRBJ1-2; D call uncertain. Trimming shortened V by 0 bases and J by 4 bases, and 9 bases separated the two germline ends. From germline, CDR1 is MNHEY and CDR2 SVGEGT. The CDR3 runs to 14 residues. Written as DNA, the CDR3 is TGTGCCAGCAGTTACTCGAAGGACTCCTATGGCTACACCTTC. Its translation: CASSYSKDSYGYTF.

V gene TRBV15 combines with J gene TRBJ2-1; 7 bases are a match to TRBD2. Germline CDR1 reads LNHNV; CDR2 reads YYDKDF (reference sequence). Trimming cost V 6 bases and J 0 bases; bases outside gene matches: 2. The CDR3 runs 14 residues. CDR3 amino acids: CATSLAGSYNEQFF. CDR3 nucleotides: TGTGCCACCAGTTTAGCGGGCTCCTACAATGAGCAGTTCTTC.

There are a few counts of this clone. The V and J genes are TRBV18 and TRBJ2-2; perhaps TRBD1 as D (6 bases). CDR3 length equals 13 residues. Germline CDR1 reads KGHSH; CDR2 reads LQKENI. Deletions cut 8 bases from V and 5 bases from J, with 12 bases between. The CDR3: CASEKGGTGELFF. The CDR3 DNA sequence: TGTGCCAGCGAGAAAGGGGGAACCGGGGAGCTGTTTTTT.

V usage is TRBV5-1 and J usage is TRBJ2-7, with D perhaps matching TRBD2 (5 bases). Germline loops: CDR1 SGHRS, CDR2 YFSETQ. V shed 6 bases and J shed 2 bases, with 12 bases lying between them. The CDR3 runs to 13 residues. The CDR3 here is CASNKEAPYEQYF. CDR3 DNA: TGCGCCAGCAACAAGGAGGCCCCCTACGAGCAGTACTTC.

The V call is TRBV5-1, the J call TRBJ1-1; 7 bases fit TRBD1. Germline CDR1 and CDR2: SGHRS and YFSETQ. The CDR3 loop spans 14 amino acids. V trimming: 3 bases; J trimming: 5 bases; junction bases outside the gene matches: 7. In nucleotides, the CDR3 is TGCGCCAGCAGCTCGACAGGGTCCAAAACTGAAGCTTTCTTT. It yields the protein CASSSTGSKTEAFF.

The rearrangement links TRBV11-2 to TRBJ2-5, with 7 bases fitting TRBD2. Looked up from germline, CDR1 is SGHAT and CDR2 is FQNNGV. Germline trimming cut 5 bases from V and 1 base from J; bases unmatched to any gene: 7. CDR3 size: 15 residues. The CDR3 sequence: CASSPGVAGQETQYF. In nucleotides, the CDR3 is TGTGCCAGCAGCCCTGGGGTAGCGGGCCAAGAGACCCAGTACTTC.

The chain has TRBV28 and TRBJ2-1, with 7 bases fitting TRBD2. CDR3 length: 15 amino acids. The V gene end was trimmed by 8 bases and the J gene end by 0 bases; junction bases not matched to a gene: 7. CDR1 is MDHEN, CDR2 SYDVKM, per germline. The CDR3 region has the DNA TGTGCCAGCCGAGAGCGGGGAGGCTCCTACAATGAGCAGTTCTTC. The encoded protein is CASRERGGSYNEQFF.

This clone was observed a single time. This sequence joins TRBV28 and TRBJ1-5; D not certain. V gave up 6 bases and J gave up 3 bases, with 9 bases separating them. The CDR3 contains 13 residues. Germline V gives CDR1 MDHEN, CDR2 SYDVKM. This CDR3 is CASRRAPNQPQHF. The CDR3 coding sequence is TGTGCCAGCAGGAGAGCGCCCAATCAGCCCCAGCATTTT.

The rearrangement uses TRBV19 and TRBJ1-5; D might be TRBD1 (6 bases). Trimming shortened V by 4 bases and J by 6 bases, and 13 bases separated the two germline ends. Germline lookup yields CDR1 LNHDA and CDR2 SQIVND (reference sequence). The CDR3 is made up of 14 amino acids. CDR3 DNA sequence: TGTGCCAGTAGTACGGGGGGCAGGGGTCAGCCCCAGCATTTT. Translation gives CASSTGGRGQPQHF. Combining the CDR3 with reference TRBV19 and TRBJ1-5 gives the whole variable domain DGGITQSPKYLFRKEGQNVTLSCEQNLNHDAMYWYRQDPGQGLRLIYYSQIVNDFQKGDIAEGYSVSREKKESFPLTVTSAQKNPTAFYLCASSTGGRGQPQHFGDGTRLSIL.

This chain uses TRBV18 with TRBJ1-5, with 9 bases identical to TRBD1. This CDR3 is 15 amino acids long. In germline, CDR1 is KGHSH, CDR2 LQKENI. J lost 8 bases, V lost 8 bases, and 13 bases had no gene match. The CDR3 sequence: CASTQGGTGPKPQHF. CDR3 nucleotide sequence: TGTGCCAGCACACAGGGAGGGACAGGGCCGAAGCCCCAGCATTTT.

The chain has TRBV6-5 and TRBJ1-1; D uncertain. The V and J ends lost 7 bases and 4 bases respectively, with 16 bases between them. Germline CDR1 MNHEY, CDR2 SVGAGI. The CDR3 spans 14 residues. CDR3: CASKIRIGGTEAFF. CDR3 bases: TGTGCCAGCAAAATCCGCATCGGAGGCACTGAAGCTTTCTTT.

The V call is TRBV2, the J call TRBJ1-5; 7 nucleotides agree with TRBD1. The CDR3 has 14 residues. V shed 5 bases, J shed 2 bases, and the junction held 3 bases outside the gene matches. Germline V gene sequence: CDR1 SNHLY, CDR2 FYNNEI. The CDR3 nucleotides are TGTGCCAGCAGTCGACAGGGAGGCAATCAGCCCCAGCATTTT. Its translation: CASSRQGGNQPQHF.

CDR3 sequence reads: CASSLDQVAEAFF. Written as DNA, the CDR3 is TGTGCCAGCAGCTTAGATCAGGTAGCTGAAGCTTTCTTT. The chain combines TRBV7-9 with TRBJ1-1; unclear D gene. The germline CDR1 and CDR2 sequences are SEHNR and FQNEAQ (reference sequence). V shed 1 base and J shed 6 bases, with 9 bases lying between them. CDR3 size: 13 residues.

This clone turned up a few times. The rearrangement joins TRBV29-1 to TRBJ2-7; TRBD1 matches 10 bases. The CDR3 consists of 15 residues. CDR1 and CDR2 (germline): SQVTM, ANQGSEA. J lost 3 bases, V lost 4 bases, and 9 bases had no gene match. The DNA for the CDR3 is TGCAGCGTTGCCTCCGGACAGGGGGTCGGCTACGAGCAGTACTTC. This translates into CSVASGQGVGYEQYF.

This chain uses TRBV9 with TRBJ1-1; 8 bases line up with TRBD1. Germline V CDR1 and CDR2: SGDLS, YYNGEE. Trimming cost V 0 bases and J 2 bases; bases outside gene matches: 6. The CDR3 has 16 residues. This CDR3 reads CASSVVPGGINTEAFF. The CDR3 DNA reads as TGTGCCAGCAGCGTAGTCCCAGGGGGCATAAACACTGAAGCTTTCTTT.

The CDR3 sequence is CASSRTGDGYTF. DNA of the CDR3: TGTGCCAGCTCACGAACAGGGGATGGCTACACCTTC. The V gene is TRBV18, the J gene TRBJ1-2; TRBD1 matches 7 bases. Germline assignment: CDR1 KGHSH and CDR2 LQKENI. CDR3 size: 12 residues. The junction had 2 bases not matched to a gene; V was cut back by 4 bases and J by 6 bases.

The chain carries TRBV6-5 and TRBJ1-2; D is unresolved. Germline CDR1 MNHEY, CDR2 SVGAGI. The CDR3 totals 15 residues. V was clipped by 2 bases and J by 4 bases, with 14 bases between them. CDR3 residues: CASSYSRGQPYGYTF. The DNA for the CDR3 is TGTGCCAGCAGTTACAGTAGAGGGCAGCCCTATGGCTACACCTTC.

V gene TRBV28 combines with J gene TRBJ1-2, with TRBD1 matching 7 bases. The CDR3 totals 12 residues. Germline CDR1 reads MDHEN; CDR2 reads SYDVKM. After removal of 5 bases from V and 4 bases from J, the junction contained 1 base not matched to a gene. The CDR3 here is CASSRTGYGYTF. As DNA, the CDR3 is TGTGCCAGCAGTCGGACAGGCTATGGCTACACCTTC.

This chain joins TRBV4-1 and TRBJ2-7, with 13 bases matching TRBD2. The CDR3 is made up of 20 amino acids. Per the germline V gene, CDR1 is MGHRA and CDR2 is YSYEKL. V gave up 3 bases and J gave up 0 bases; unmatched junction bases: 14. The CDR3 region has the DNA TGCGCCAGCAGCCACCCCTCCCGGGGACTAGCGGGGCCCAGCTCCTACGAGCAGTACTTC. It encodes CASSHPSRGLAGPSSYEQYF.